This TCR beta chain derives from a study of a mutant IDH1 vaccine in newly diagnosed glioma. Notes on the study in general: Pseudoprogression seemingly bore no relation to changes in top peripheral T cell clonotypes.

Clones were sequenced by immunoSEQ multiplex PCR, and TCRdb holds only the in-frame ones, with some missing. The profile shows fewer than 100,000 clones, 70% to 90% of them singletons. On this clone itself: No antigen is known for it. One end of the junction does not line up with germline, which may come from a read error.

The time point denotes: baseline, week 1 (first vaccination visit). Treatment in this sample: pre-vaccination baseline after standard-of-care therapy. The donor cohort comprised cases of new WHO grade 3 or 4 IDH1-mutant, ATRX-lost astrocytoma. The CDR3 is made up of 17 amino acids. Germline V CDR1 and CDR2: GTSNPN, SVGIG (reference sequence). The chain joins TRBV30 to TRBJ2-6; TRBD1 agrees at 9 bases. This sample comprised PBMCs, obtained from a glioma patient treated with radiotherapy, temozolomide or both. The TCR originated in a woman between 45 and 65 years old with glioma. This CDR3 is CAWFRDRARSGASVLTF. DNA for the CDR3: TGTGCCTGGTTCCGGGACAGGGCTCGCTCTGGGGCCAGCGTCCTGACTTTC.